What follows are 25 T cell receptor beta chains derived from one specimen sequenced in a study of cytomegalovirus exposure and HLA in healthy donors. TCRdb's copy holds only in-frame clones and misses some; the assay was immunoSEQ multiplex PCR. The table records 65,000 or so clones, about 92% of them present only once. The specimen sequenced was PBMCs. The source is a woman younger than 30 in good health and CMV-seronegative.

This clone was seen only once. V gene TRBV7-2 combines with J gene TRBJ1-3; the D gene is possibly TRBD1 (6 bases). The CDR3 totals 16 residues. Germline loops: CDR1 SGHTA, CDR2 FQGNSA. V gave up 5 bases and J gave up 1 base, with 15 bases separating them. The CDR3 DNA is TGTGCCAGCAGCCCGAGTGGGGGCCCTTCTGGAAACACCATATATTTT. Translating gives CASSPSGGPSGNTIYF.

The chain employs TRBV5-1 and TRBJ2-5, with a weak D call TRBD1 (6 bases). CDR1 SGHRS and CDR2 YFSETQ come from the germline V gene. The CDR3 consists of 14 residues. V was pared by 4 bases and J by 2 bases, with 12 bases between. CDR3 loop: CASSKQGRQETQYF. The CDR3 nucleotides are TGCGCCAGCAGCAAACAGGGTCGGCAAGAGACCCAGTACTTC.

The rearrangement links TRBV4-1 to TRBJ2-2; TRBD1 aligns across 7 bases. Germline CDR1 reads MGHRA; CDR2 reads YSYEKL. V lost 4 bases and J lost 0; bases outside the gene matches: 5. CDR3 length: 16 amino acids. The CDR3 loop reads CASSPLGTANTGELFF. Written as DNA, the CDR3 is TGCGCCAGCAGCCCCCTCGGGACAGCGAACACCGGGGAGCTGTTTTTT.

The chain links TRBV5-4 to TRBJ2-5; D gene uncertain. Trimming removed 4 bases from V and 2 bases from J, with 6 bases in between. This CDR3 region has 12 residues. Germline V gene data show CDR1 as SGHNT and CDR2 as YYREEE (reference sequence). This CDR3 is CASSLPQETQYF. The CDR3 DNA reads as TGTGCCAGCAGCCTTCCTCAAGAGACCCAGTACTTC.

This clone was observed a handful of times. The J gene is TRBJ1-5, the V gene TRBV7-9, with a weak D call TRBD1 (6 bases). Trimming shortened V by 5 bases and J by 6 bases, and 17 bases separated the two germline ends. From germline, CDR1 is SEHNR and CDR2 FQNEAQ (reference sequence). The length of the CDR3 is 15 residues. The CDR3 sequence is CASSPGDGQSQPQHF. DNA of the CDR3: TGTGCCAGCAGCCCAGGGGACGGACAGAGTCAGCCCCAGCATTTT.

This rearrangement joins TRBV11-2 to TRBJ2-3; the D gene is possibly TRBD2 (5 bases). The length of the CDR3 is 16 residues. The V and J ends lost 4 bases and 3 bases respectively, with 17 bases between them. The germline V gene encodes CDR1 SGHAT and CDR2 FQNNGV. As DNA, the CDR3 is TGTGCCAGCAGCTCATCCCATATCCGGGGAACAGATACGCAGTATTTT. Translated: CASSSSHIRGTDTQYF.

The V gene is TRBV18, the J gene TRBJ2-2; D is possibly TRBD2 (6 bases). The CDR3 loop spans 15 amino acids. Trimming shortened V by 4 bases and J by 2 bases, and 11 bases separated the two germline ends. CDR1 is KGHSH, CDR2 LQKENI, per germline. The CDR3: CASSRPGLNTGELFF. CDR3 in DNA: TGTGCCAGCTCACGACCGGGACTCAACACCGGGGAGCTGTTTTTT.

As DNA, the CDR3 is TGTGCCAGCAGCTTCCGGGACAGGGGCACAGATACGCAGTATTTT. This translates into CASSFRDRGTDTQYF. The chain carries TRBV7-9 and TRBJ2-3; 9 bases match TRBD1. V trimming: 3 bases; J trimming: 1 base; junction bases outside the gene matches: 2. The germline V gene encodes CDR1 SEHNR and CDR2 FQNEAQ (reference sequence). The CDR3 extends over 15 amino acids.

The rearrangement uses TRBV30 and TRBJ2-7, with D tentatively TRBD2 (5 bases). This CDR3 region has 15 residues. Germline lookup yields CDR1 GTSNPN and CDR2 SVGIG (reference sequence). Trimming left V 4 bases short and J 3 bases short, with 19 bases between. CDR3 nucleotide sequence: TGTGCCTGGAAAGTCGGACTTGACGCCTTCTACGAGCAGTACTTC. This sequence encodes CAWKVGLDAFYEQYF.

The CDR3 DNA sequence: TGTGCCAGCTCTCCGACCCAACGGGACAGAGTCACTATTTATGGAGGCTACACCTTC. As protein: CASSPTQRDRVTIYGGYTF. The V and J genes are TRBV18 and TRBJ1-2; 7 positions match TRBD1. V lost 6 bases to trimming and J lost 8 bases; unmatched junction nucleotides: 27. The CDR3 sequence is 19 residues long. CDR1 and CDR2 (germline): KGHSH, LQKENI.

The chain combines TRBV10-3 with TRBJ2-3; tentative D call: TRBD2 (5 bases). Trimming took 2 bases from V and 5 from J, leaving 14 bases between them. The CDR3 loop spans 15 amino acids. CDR1 and CDR2 (germline): ENHRY, SYGVKD. For the CDR3, the DNA is TGTGCCATCAGTGAGCCGGCCGGAAGCGGAGATACGCAGTATTTT. It specifies CAISEPAGSGDTQYF.

A note on this clone: An end of the junction does not agree with germline; a read error may underlie this. The V call is TRBV7-7, the J call TRBJ2-5, with a weak D call TRBD2 (7 bases). Germline V lookup: CDR1 SSHAT, CDR2 FNYEAQ (reference sequence). The CDR3 extends over 15 amino acids. The CDR3 is CASSLGAGAQETQYF. For the CDR3, the DNA is TGTGCTAGCAGCTTAGGGGCGGGGGCCCAAGAGACCCAGTACTTC.

V and J are TRBV6-5 and TRBJ1-2; D is possibly TRBD1 (5 bases). Trimming stripped 6 bases from V and 4 bases from J, with 12 bases between. The CDR3 runs to 13 residues. Germline V gene sequence: CDR1 MNHEY, CDR2 SVGAGI. Written as DNA, the CDR3 is TGTGCCAGCAGGACCAGTACAGGCTATGGCTACACCTTC. It codes for CASRTSTGYGYTF.

This clone was seen just once. The chain recombines TRBV2 with TRBJ2-5; maybe TRBD1 (5 bases). Gene TRBJ2-7 matches the end of the DNA better, so the J call may be wrong. The CDR3 has 14 residues. The V gene's germline CDR1 is SNHLY and CDR2 FYNNEI. The CDR3 DNA is TGTGCCAGCAGTAGGGGTACCCTCTCCTACGAGCAGTACTTC. It encodes CASSRGTLSYEQYF.

The CDR3 DNA is TGCGCCAGCAGCTTGGCTGGGCCCTATAGAGGGACAGATACGCAGTATTTT. Protein: CASSLAGPYRGTDTQYF. This chain uses TRBV5-1 with TRBJ2-3, with a tentative D call TRBD2 (5 bases). The CDR3 sequence is 17 residues long. Deletions cut 0 bases from V and 3 bases from J, with 17 bases between. The germline CDR1 and CDR2 sequences are SGHRS and YFSETQ.

V usage is TRBV4-2 and J usage is TRBJ2-1, with 9 bases lining up with TRBD2. The germline CDR1 and CDR2 sequences are LGHNA and YNFKEQ. The CDR3 has 19 amino acids. The V gene end was trimmed by 4 bases and the J gene end by 5 bases; junction bases not matched to a gene: 18. The CDR3, as DNA: TGTGCCAGCAGCCCCCTCCGCGGGGGGGGGACCTATAGGAACAATGAGCAGTTCTTC. It encodes CASSPLRGGGTYRNNEQFF.

V gene TRBV4-1 combines with J gene TRBJ1-6, with D perhaps TRBD1 (5 bases). This CDR3 comprises 16 residues. With 5 bases removed from V and 2 bases from J, the gap between germline ends came to 13 bases. Germline loops: CDR1 MGHRA, CDR2 YSYEKL. CDR3 nucleotides: TGCGCCAGCAGCGGGACTGCCGTCCCCTATAATTCACCCCTCCACTTT. This gives the protein CASSGTAVPYNSPLHF.

The DNA for the CDR3 is TGTGCCAGCAGCTTCGGAGGTCTCGCTGAAGCTTTCTTT. Amino acid sequence: CASSFGGLAEAFF. The J gene is TRBJ1-1, the V gene TRBV7-2; the D is unclear. This CDR3 has 13 amino acids. The V end lost 3 bases, the J end lost 6 bases, and 11 bases lay between the germline ends. CDR1 SGHTA and CDR2 FQGNSA come from the germline V gene. The full variable domain, in which reference TRBV7-2 and TRBJ1-1 provide the parts outside the CDR3, is GAGVSQSPSNKVTEKGKDVELRCDPISGHTALYWYRQSLGQGLEFLIYFQGNSAPDKSGLPSDRFSAERTGGSVSTLTIQRTQQEDSAVYLCASSFGGLAEAFFGQGTRLTVV.

The chain joins TRBV6-1 to TRBJ2-2; tentatively, D is TRBD1 (7 bases). Germline V CDR1 and CDR2: MNHNS, SASEGT. The V end was cut by 2 bases, the J end by 6 bases, with 13 bases between. CDR3 length equals 15 residues. This CDR3 reads CASSESQGGAGELFF. CDR3 in DNA: TGTGCCAGCAGTGAAAGCCAGGGGGGAGCCGGGGAGCTGTTTTTT.

The rearrangement joins TRBV28 to TRBJ2-2; D not certain. Germline values: CDR1 MDHEN, CDR2 SYDVKM. V was shortened by 5 bases and J by 4 bases, with 11 bases between the two germline ends. This CDR3 spans 14 amino acids. CDR3 sequence reads: CASSTYRSTGELFF. CDR3 DNA: TGTGCCAGCAGTACTTACAGAAGCACCGGGGAGCTGTTTTTT.

The rearrangement links TRBV19 to TRBJ1-1, with TRBD1 matching 7 bases. V dropped 4 bases and J dropped 3; count of bases not matched to a gene: 5. The germline V gene encodes CDR1 LNHDA and CDR2 SQIVND (reference sequence). This CDR3 has 14 residues. CDR3 in DNA: TGTGCCAGTAGTAGAGGGACAGATTACACTGAAGCTTTCTTT. Residues: CASSRGTDYTEAFF.

This chain connects TRBV14 to TRBJ2-3, with TRBD1 matching over 8 bases. The germline CDR1 and CDR2 sequences are SGHDN and FVKESK. This CDR3 spans 15 amino acids. J gave up 1 base and V 4 bases, and 4 bases lay outside the gene matches. The CDR3 is CASSPDRVGTDTQYF. The CDR3 bases are TGTGCCAGCAGCCCGGACAGGGTCGGCACAGATACGCAGTATTTT.

This rearrangement joins TRBV5-4 to TRBJ2-1; D is perhaps TRBD2 (6 bases). In germline, CDR1 is SGHNT, CDR2 YYREEE (reference sequence). V dropped 1 base and J dropped 8 bases, with 10 bases sitting between them. There are 13 residues in the CDR3. The CDR3: CASSLRGGHEQFF. The CDR3 nucleotides are TGTGCCAGCAGCTTGAGGGGAGGCCATGAGCAGTTCTTC.

This chain joins TRBV18 and TRBJ1-6; 9 bases agree with TRBD1. The J segment lost 8 bases and the V segment lost 6 bases, leaving 11 bases of the junction unmatched. Germline CDR1 is KGHSH and CDR2 is LQKENI. This CDR3 is 16 amino acids long. This CDR3 is CASSLQGQGRDSPLHF. The CDR3 coding sequence is TGTGCCAGCTCTCTACAAGGACAGGGGAGGGATTCACCCCTCCACTTT.

V and J are TRBV11-2 and TRBJ1-1; a weak D match, TRBD1 (5 bases). Trimming took 0 bases from V and 4 from J, leaving 12 bases between them. The V gene's germline CDR1 is SGHAT and CDR2 FQNNGV. The CDR3 extends over 15 amino acids. This CDR3 is CASSLDGLGRTEAFF. In DNA, the CDR3 is TGTGCCAGCAGCTTAGACGGGCTGGGGCGCACTGAAGCTTTCTTT.